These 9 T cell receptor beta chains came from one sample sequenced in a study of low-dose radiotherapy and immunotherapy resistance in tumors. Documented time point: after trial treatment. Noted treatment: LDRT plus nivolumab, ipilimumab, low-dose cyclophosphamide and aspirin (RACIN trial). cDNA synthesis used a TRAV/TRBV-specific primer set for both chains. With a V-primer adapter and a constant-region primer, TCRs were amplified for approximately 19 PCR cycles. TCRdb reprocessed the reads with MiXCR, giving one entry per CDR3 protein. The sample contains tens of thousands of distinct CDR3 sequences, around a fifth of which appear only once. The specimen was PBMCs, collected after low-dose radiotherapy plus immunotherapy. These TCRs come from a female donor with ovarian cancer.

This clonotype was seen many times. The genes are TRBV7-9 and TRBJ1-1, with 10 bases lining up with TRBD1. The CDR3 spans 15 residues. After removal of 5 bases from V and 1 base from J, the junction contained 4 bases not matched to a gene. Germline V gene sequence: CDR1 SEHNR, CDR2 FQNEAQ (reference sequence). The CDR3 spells CASSDWDRGNTEAFF. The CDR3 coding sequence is TGTGCCAGCAGCGACTGGGACAGGGGGAACACTGAAGCTTTCTTT.

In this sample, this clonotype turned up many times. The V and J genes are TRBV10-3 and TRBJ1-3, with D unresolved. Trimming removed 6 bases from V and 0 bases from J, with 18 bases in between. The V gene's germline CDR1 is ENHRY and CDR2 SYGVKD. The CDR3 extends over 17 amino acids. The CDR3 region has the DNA TGTGCCATCAGCCGAGTCGGGATCCCAATCTCTGGAAACACCATATATTTT. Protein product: CAISRVGIPISGNTIYF.

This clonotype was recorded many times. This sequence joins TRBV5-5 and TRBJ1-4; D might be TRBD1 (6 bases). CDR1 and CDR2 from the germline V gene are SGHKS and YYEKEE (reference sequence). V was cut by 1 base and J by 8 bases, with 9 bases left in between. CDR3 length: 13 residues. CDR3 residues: CASSLQGNEKLFF. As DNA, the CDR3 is TGTGCCAGCAGCTTGCAGGGGAACGAAAAACTGTTTTTT.

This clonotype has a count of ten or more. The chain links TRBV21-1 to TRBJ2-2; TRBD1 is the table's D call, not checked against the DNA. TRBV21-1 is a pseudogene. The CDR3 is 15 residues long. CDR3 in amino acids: CASSTGQANTGELFF. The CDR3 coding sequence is TGTGCCAGCAGCACGGGACAAGCGAACACCGGGGAGCTGTTTTTT.

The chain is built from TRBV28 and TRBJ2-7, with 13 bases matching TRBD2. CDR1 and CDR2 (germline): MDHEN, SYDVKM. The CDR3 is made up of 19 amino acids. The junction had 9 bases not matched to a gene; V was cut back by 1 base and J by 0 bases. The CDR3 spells CASSLFEGTSGKSSYEQYF. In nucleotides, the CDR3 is TGTGCCAGCAGTTTATTTGAGGGGACTAGCGGGAAGAGCTCCTACGAGCAGTACTTC.

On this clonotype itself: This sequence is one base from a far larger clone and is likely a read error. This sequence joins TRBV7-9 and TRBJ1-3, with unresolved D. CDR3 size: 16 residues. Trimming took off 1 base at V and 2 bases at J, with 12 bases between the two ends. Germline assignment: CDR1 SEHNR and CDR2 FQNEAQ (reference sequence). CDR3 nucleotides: TGTGCCAGCAGCTTAGGACTTAGGGCAGCTGGAAACACCATATATTTT. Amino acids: CASSLGLRAAGNTIYF.

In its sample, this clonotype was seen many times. In nucleotides, the CDR3 is TGTGCCAGCAGCCAAGGATTTGACAGCTCGAGGACTGAAGCTTTCTTT. It translates to CASSQGFDSSRTEAFF. The rearrangement joins TRBV4-2 to TRBJ1-1; a possible D gene is TRBD1 (5 bases). The CDR3 is made up of 16 amino acids. The V gene's germline CDR1 is LGHNA and CDR2 YNFKEQ. V dropped 1 base and J dropped 5 bases, with 17 bases sitting between them.

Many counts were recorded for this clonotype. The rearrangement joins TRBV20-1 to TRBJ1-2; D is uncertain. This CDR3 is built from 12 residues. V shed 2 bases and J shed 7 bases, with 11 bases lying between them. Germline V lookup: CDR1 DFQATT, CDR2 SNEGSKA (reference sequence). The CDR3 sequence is CSARWYPGGYTF. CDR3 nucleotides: TGCAGTGCTAGATGGTACCCTGGTGGCTACACCTTC.

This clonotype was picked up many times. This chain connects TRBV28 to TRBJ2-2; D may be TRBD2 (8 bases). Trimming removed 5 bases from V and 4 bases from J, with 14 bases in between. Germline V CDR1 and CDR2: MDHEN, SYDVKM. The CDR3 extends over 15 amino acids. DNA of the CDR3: TGTGCCAGCAGTAGACAGGGACTAGGCACCGGGGAGCTGTTTTTT. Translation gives CASSRQGLGTGELFF.